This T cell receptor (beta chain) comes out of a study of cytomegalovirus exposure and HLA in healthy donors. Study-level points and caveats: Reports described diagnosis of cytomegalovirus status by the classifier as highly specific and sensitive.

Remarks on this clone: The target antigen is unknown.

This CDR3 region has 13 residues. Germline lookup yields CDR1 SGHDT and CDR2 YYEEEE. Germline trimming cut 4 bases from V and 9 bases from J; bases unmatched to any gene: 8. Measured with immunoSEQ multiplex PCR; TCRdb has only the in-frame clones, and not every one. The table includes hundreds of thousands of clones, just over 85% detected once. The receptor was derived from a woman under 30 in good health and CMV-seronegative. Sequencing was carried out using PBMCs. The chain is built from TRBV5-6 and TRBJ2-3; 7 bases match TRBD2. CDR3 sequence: CASSGWTSRTQYF. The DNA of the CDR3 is TGTGCCAGCAGCGGCTGGACTAGTCGGACGCAGTATTTT.